The present T cell receptor beta chain was sequenced within a study of T cell repertoires in cytomegalovirus infection. Looking at the study overall: Public TCR beta signatures provided an indication of both CMV infection and a matching HLA type.

TCRdb independently ran MiXCR on the reads; one entry per CDR3 protein. The sample carries around 300,000 distinct CDR3 sequences, 20% to 25% recorded once. Germline V gene sequence: CDR1 LNHNV, CDR2 YYDKDF (reference sequence). There are 14 residues in the CDR3. The V and J ends lost 3 bases and 3 bases respectively, with 11 bases between them. This clonotype was observed a few times. As yet, its antigen is unknown. The sequenced sample was cultured PBMCs, obtained from culture after CMV antigen stimulation. The clonotype was recovered from a human donor in good health (CMV status not recorded). Some clones in this sample may be carry-over from other donors' samples. The J gene is TRBJ2-5, the V gene TRBV15; TRBD2 is a possible D gene (6 bases). The CDR3 nucleotides are TGTGCCACCAGCAGTACGGGGGTTGAAGAGACCCAGTACTTC. Protein sequence: CATSSTGVEETQYF.